The following is a TCR beta chain sequence with its context. Antigen: not known. The data originate from a study of cytomegalovirus exposure and HLA in healthy donors. Whole-study results and caveats: TCR beta chain V- and J-gene trimming was linked, in a later analysis, to a missense variant in DCLRE1C. Previous analysis showed most TCR beta V segments were productive about 87% or about 30% of the time.

V trimming: 5 bases; J trimming: 4 bases; junction bases outside the gene matches: 5. The germline CDR1 and CDR2 sequences are SGHAT and FQNNGV. This CDR3 comprises 14 residues. The PCR contained 60 Vbeta and 13 Jbeta primers. Clones were read by immunoSEQ multiplex PCR, and TCRdb kept only the in-frame ones, dropping some. The table lists some 140,000 clones, roughly 70% of them singletons, with roughly 4.5% in the top ten. The sample taken for sequencing was PBMCs. V usage is TRBV11-2 and J usage is TRBJ1-2, with 9 bases lining up with TRBD1. This receptor was taken from a young man in good health and CMV-seropositive. In DNA form, the CDR3 reads TGTGCCAGCAGCCTGGACAGGGGAGGCTATGGCTACACCTTC. This translates into CASSLDRGGYGYTF.